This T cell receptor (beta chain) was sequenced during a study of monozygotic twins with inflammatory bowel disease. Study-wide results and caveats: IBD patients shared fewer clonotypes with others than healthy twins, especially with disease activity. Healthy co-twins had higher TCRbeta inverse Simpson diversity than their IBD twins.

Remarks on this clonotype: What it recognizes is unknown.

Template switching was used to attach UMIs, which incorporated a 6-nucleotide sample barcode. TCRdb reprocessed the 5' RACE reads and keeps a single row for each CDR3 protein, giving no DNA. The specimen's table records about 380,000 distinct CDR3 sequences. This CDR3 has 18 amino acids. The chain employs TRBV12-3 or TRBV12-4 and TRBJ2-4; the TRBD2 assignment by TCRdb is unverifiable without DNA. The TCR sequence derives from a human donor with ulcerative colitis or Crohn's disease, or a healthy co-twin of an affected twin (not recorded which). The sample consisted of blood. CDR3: CASSFGTSGILAKNIQYF.